The T cell receptor beta chain described here comes from a study of monozygotic twins with inflammatory bowel disease. Findings and caveats of the study: In these data, no single strong IBD-associated signal or clonotype received support. By inverse Simpson index, TCRbeta diversity was lower in IBD patients than in healthy co-twins.

Note on this clonotype: The target antigen is unknown.

After re-calling the 5' RACE reads, TCRdb lists one entry per CDR3 protein, DNA absent. Found here are a few hundred thousand distinct CDR3 sequences; the top ten clones hold 2.5% to 3%. The CDR3 spans 17 residues. Germline CDR1 is SGHRS and CDR2 is YFSETQ. Sequencing was performed on blood. This receptor was identified in a human donor with ulcerative colitis or Crohn's disease, or a healthy co-twin of an affected twin (not recorded which). The chain joins TRBV5-1 to TRBJ2-6; there is no DNA to check the TCRdb D call of TRBD1. CDR3 protein: CASSPLEAGVGANVLTF.